In its sample, the clone carrying this T cell receptor beta chain was seen a few times. What it binds is unknown. Clinical symptoms, serum thyroxine, TRAb, thyroid ultrasound and orbital computed tomography informed diagnoses. About 10 ml fresh peripheral blood yielded the PBMCs. Amplification of TCR beta CDR3 regions used RNA as the template. A set of HTBI primers served as the primers for a first-round RT-PCR of the TCR CDR3. MiXCR, run by TCRdb on the multiplex PCR reads, gives a single entry per CDR3 protein. The sample holds a few hundred thousand distinct CDR3 sequences, roughly a sixth seen once. The data belong to a study of T cells in Graves' hyperthyroidism and ophthalmopathy. Study information: Specimen type is peripheral blood, collected at initial diagnosis prior to any treatment.

Study-wide results and caveats: Among clonotypes expanded in thyroid above 0.001, most were also found in blood.

Sequencing was done on a sample of blood. This TCR was sampled from a woman between 35 and 50 years old with Graves' ophthalmopathy.

CDR3: CASSSRQLFYGYTF. In nucleotides, the CDR3 is TGTGCCAGCAGCTCCCGACAGTTATTCTATGGCTACACCTTC. This chain uses TRBV7-2 with TRBJ1-2; tentatively, D is TRBD1 (5 bases). V was trimmed by 4 bases and J by 4 bases, leaving 13 bases between them. CDR1 and CDR2 from the germline V gene are SGHTA and FQGNSA. This CDR3 comprises 14 residues.